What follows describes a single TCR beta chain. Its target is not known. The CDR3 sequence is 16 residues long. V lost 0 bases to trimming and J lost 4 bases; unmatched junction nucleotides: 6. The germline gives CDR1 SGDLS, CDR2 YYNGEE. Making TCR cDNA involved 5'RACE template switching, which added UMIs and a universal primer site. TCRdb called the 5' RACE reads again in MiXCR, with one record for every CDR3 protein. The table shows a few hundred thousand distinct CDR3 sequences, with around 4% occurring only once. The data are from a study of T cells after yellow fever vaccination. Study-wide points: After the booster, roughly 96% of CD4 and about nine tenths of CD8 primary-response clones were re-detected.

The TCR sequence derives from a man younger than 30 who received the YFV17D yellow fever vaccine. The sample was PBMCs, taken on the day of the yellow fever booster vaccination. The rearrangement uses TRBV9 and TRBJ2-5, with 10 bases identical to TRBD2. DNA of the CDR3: TGTGCCAGCAGCGTAGCAAGCGGGGGGGCGGGAGAGACCCAGTACTTC. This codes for CASSVASGGAGETQYF.